This section outlines one T cell receptor beta chain sequence together with its context. Only in-frame clones appear in the TCRdb table, and some are missing; sequencing was by immunoSEQ multiplex PCR. The sample holds around 290,000 clones, 88% seen once. Germline-derived CDR1 and CDR2 are SGHTA and FQGTGA. V dropped 0 bases and J dropped 4 bases, with 10 bases sitting between them. CDR3 size: 15 residues. This entry comes from a study of blood T cell repertoires in COVID-19. Study overall: Either two negative PCRs, clearance, or symptom resolution qualified Cohort 3 donors as recovered. From T cells, B-cell-depleted T cells, or PBMCs came the material, which was cDNA or gDNA.

The source material was PBMCs or T cells enriched from blood (not recorded which). The TCR originated in an older woman in a cohort exposed to, infected with or recovered from COVID-19 (not recorded which). V gene TRBV7-3 combines with J gene TRBJ1-3, with D perhaps matching TRBD1 (5 bases). The CDR3 region has the DNA TGTGCCAGCAGCTTAACTTCAGGGATAGGAAACACCATATATTTT. Its protein is CASSLTSGIGNTIYF.